The 4 T cell receptor beta chains in this list originate from one sample, sequenced in a study of T cell repertoires in ileal Crohn's disease. TCRdb's table, derived via immunoSEQ multiplex PCR, lists solely in-frame clones and lacks some. The sample consists of over 1,500 clones, approximately 75% of them appearing once. Material for sequencing was ileal tissue. The receptors shown here come from an adult with Crohn's disease.

The chain recombines TRBV15 with TRBJ1-5; no clear D gene. The CDR3 is 14 residues long. Germline V gene data show CDR1 as LNHNV and CDR2 as YYDKDF (reference sequence). Trimming left V 3 bases short and J 8 bases short, with 14 bases between. CDR3 sequence reads: CATSRVGIVEPQHF. CDR3 nucleotides: TGTGCCACCAGCAGGGTCGGGATAGTCGAGCCCCAGCATTTT. The full variable domain, completed using reference TRBV15 and TRBJ1-5, is DAMVIQNPRYQVTQFGKPVTLSCSQTLNHNVMYWYQQKSSQAPKLLFHYYDKDFNNEADTPDNFQSRRPNTSFCFLDIRSPGLGDTAMYLCATSRVGIVEPQHFGDGTRLSIL.

The chain uses TRBV30 and TRBJ1-6; D is possibly TRBD1 (6 bases). The germline V and J ends were trimmed by 2 bases and 0 bases, with 14 bases remaining between them. Germline CDR1 GTSNPN, CDR2 SVGIG (reference sequence). This CDR3 comprises 17 residues. CDR3 region: CAWSPDRSSSYNSPLHF. Written as DNA, the CDR3 is TGTGCCTGGAGTCCTGACAGGTCGAGCTCCTATAATTCACCCCTCCACTTT.

The chain couples TRBV29-1 to TRBJ2-1; D may be TRBD2 (6 bases). Germline V gives CDR1 SQVTM, CDR2 ANQGSEA. Between the trimmed V and J ends, which lost 2 bases and 0 bases, there was a span of 20 bases. The CDR3 length is 18 residues. The CDR3 sequence: CSVESNRRTGSSYNEQFF. The CDR3 DNA reads as TGCAGCGTTGAATCCAACCGAAGAACCGGGAGCTCCTACAATGAGCAGTTCTTC.

This rearrangement joins TRBV28 to TRBJ2-1, with 10 bases aligning to TRBD2. J was trimmed by 5 bases and V by 6 bases; bases with no gene match: 7. Germline CDR1 and CDR2: MDHEN and SYDVKM. This CDR3 comprises 15 residues. This chain's CDR3 is CASSDWTSGDNEQFF. The CDR3, as DNA: TGTGCCAGCAGCGACTGGACTAGCGGAGACAATGAGCAGTTCTTC.